The source of this T cell receptor beta chain is a study of T-cell reconstitution after alpha-beta-depleted transplantation in children. Preparation of the TCRbeta library was carried out with unique molecular identifiers. Via MiXCR, TCRdb re-called the PCR reads, giving one row per CDR3 protein. Among just under 350,000 distinct CDR3 sequences, 15% to 20% were seen once, and the ten largest hold around 41%. Concerning this clonotype: Its antigen remains unidentified.

General observations from the study: Surviving recipient T cells and thymic progenitors produced the high day-60 TCRbeta diversity seen in some patients. About two months after transplant, alpha-beta T cells reportedly came from several hundred expanded graft clones.

CDR1 and CDR2 (germline): SGHAT, FQNNGV. J gave up 2 bases and V 6 bases, and 7 bases lay outside the gene matches. This CDR3 spans 15 amino acids. The chain recombines TRBV11-2 with TRBJ2-3, with 8 bases lining up with TRBD1. This sample comprised PBMCs, mostly from graft donor cells, obtained 360 days after TCRalphabeta/CD19-depleted stem cell transplant. This TCR was sampled from a male patient between 2 and 10 years old who had a stem cell transplant for acute lymphoblastic leukemia, so the T cells may come from the graft donor. The CDR3 coding sequence is TGTGCCAGCAGTGGGGCGGACAGGGCCACAGATACGCAGTATTTT. It yields the protein CASSGADRATDTQYF.